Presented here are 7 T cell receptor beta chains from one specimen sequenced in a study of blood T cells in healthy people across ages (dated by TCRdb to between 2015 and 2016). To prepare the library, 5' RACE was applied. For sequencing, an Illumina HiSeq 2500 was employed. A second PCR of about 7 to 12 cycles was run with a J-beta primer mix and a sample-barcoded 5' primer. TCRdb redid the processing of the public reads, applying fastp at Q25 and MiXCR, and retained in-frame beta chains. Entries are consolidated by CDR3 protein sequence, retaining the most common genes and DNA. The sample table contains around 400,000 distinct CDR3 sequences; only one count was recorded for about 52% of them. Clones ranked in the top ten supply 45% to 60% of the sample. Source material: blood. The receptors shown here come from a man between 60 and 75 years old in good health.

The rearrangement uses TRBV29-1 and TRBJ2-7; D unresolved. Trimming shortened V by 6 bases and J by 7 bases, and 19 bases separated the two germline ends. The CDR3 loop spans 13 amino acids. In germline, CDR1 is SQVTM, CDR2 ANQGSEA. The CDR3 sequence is CSVARTTNNEQYF. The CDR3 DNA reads TGCAGCGTCGCCCGTACTACCAACAATGAGCAGTACTTC.

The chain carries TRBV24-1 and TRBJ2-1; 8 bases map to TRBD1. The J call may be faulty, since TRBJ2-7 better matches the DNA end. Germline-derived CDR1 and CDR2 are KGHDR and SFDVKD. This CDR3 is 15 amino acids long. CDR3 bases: TGTGCCACCAGGGACGGACAGGGTGGATACAATGAGCAGTACTTC. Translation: CATRDGQGGYNEQYF.

CDR3 bases: TGCAGTGCCCCCCCAGCACGGGAGGGGAATGAGCAGTTCTTC. It encodes CSAPPAREGNEQFF. The chain joins TRBV20-1 to TRBJ2-1, with 8 bases aligning to TRBD2. The CDR3 length is 14 residues. Germline values: CDR1 DFQATT, CDR2 SNEGSKA (reference sequence). V was clipped by 6 bases and J by 7 bases; unmatched bases: 11.

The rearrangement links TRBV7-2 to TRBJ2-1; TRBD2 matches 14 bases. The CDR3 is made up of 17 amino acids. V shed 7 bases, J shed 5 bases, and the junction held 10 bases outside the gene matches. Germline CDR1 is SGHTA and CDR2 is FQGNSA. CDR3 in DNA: TGTGCCAGCAAAGGGGGGACTAGCGGGGGAGGGAACAATGAGCAGTTCTTC. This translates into CASKGGTSGGGNNEQFF.

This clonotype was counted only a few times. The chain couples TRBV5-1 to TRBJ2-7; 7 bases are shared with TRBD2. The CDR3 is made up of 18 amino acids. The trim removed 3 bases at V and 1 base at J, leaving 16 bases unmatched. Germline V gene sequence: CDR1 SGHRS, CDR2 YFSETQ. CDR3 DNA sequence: TGCGCCAGCAGCTCAAGGGCCCCGACTAGCAGGAAGTCCTACGAGCAGTACTTC. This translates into CASSSRAPTSRKSYEQYF. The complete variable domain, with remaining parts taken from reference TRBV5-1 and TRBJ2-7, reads KAGVTQTPRYLIKTRGQQVTLSCSPISGHRSVSWYQQTPGQGLQFLFEYFSETQRNKGNFPGRFSGRQFSNSRSEMNVSTLELGDSALYLCASSSRAPTSRKSYEQYFGPGTRLTVT.

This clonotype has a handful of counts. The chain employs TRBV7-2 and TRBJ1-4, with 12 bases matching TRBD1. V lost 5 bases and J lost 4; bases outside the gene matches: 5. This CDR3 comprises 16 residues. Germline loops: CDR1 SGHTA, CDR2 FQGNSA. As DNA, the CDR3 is TGTGCCAGCAGCCCGGGGGACAGGGGGCTTAATGAAAAACTGTTTTTT. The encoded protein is CASSPGDRGLNEKLFF.

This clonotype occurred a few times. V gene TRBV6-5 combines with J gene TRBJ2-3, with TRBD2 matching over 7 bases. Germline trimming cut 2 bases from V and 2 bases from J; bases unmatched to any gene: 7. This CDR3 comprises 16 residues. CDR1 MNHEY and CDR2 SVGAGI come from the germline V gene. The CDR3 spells CASSYPLGRDTDTQYF. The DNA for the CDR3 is TGTGCCAGCAGTTACCCGCTTGGGAGGGACACAGATACGCAGTATTTT.